Shown below are 15 T cell receptor beta chains from a single sample sequenced in a study of OX40 agonist ivuxolimab in advanced cancers. Preparation of the library involved the immunoSEQ multiplex PCR assay. In TCRdb, the immuneACCESS table is reduced to in-frame sequences with V and J assigned. These tables do not hold every clone; where another copy was compared, an unresolved V gene accounts for under half, and the others remain unexplained. The sample yields under 75,000 clones; 65% to 90% were counted once. Of the sample, 0.65% to 0.9% falls within the top ten clones. Sequencing used CD4+ or CD8+ T cells sorted from blood, obtained in a trial of the OX40 agonist ivuxolimab. The origin of the receptors is an adult with an advanced solid tumor such as melanoma, head and neck, liver or kidney cancer.

V is TRBV18 and J is TRBJ1-2, with 10 bases aligning to TRBD1. The CDR3 runs 17 residues. Unmatched junction bases numbered 19, after V lost 8 bases and J lost 7 bases. Germline V gives CDR1 KGHSH, CDR2 LQKENI. CDR3 in amino acids: CASRSFSGDDRGLGYTF. The DNA of the CDR3 is TGTGCCAGCCGTTCCTTCTCGGGAGACGACAGGGGGCTTGGCTACACCTTC. Drawing the rest from reference TRBV18 and TRBJ1-2, the complete variable domain is NAGVMQNPRHLVRRRGQEARLRCSPMKGHSHVYWYRQLPEEGLKFMVYLQKENIIDESGMPKERFSAEFPKEGPSILRIQQVVRGDSAAYFCASRSFSGDDRGLGYTFGSGTRLTVV.

V is TRBV6-1 and J is TRBJ1-5, with 9 bases that match TRBD1. The length of the CDR3 is 15 residues. The ends lost 3 bases at V and 8 bases at J; junction bases unmatched: 8. The V gene's germline CDR1 is MNHNS and CDR2 SASEGT. The CDR3 loop reads CASSDAGQGPKPQHF. CDR3 DNA: TGTGCCAGCAGTGATGCGGGACAGGGACCAAAGCCCCAGCATTTT.

This chain uses TRBV14 with TRBJ2-7; D is uncertain. The CDR3 is made up of 13 amino acids. With 3 bases removed from V and 4 bases from J, the gap between germline ends came to 10 bases. Germline CDR1 and CDR2: SGHDN and FVKESK. The CDR3 nucleotides are TGTGCCAGCAGCCACTCAAAGGGTTACGAGCAGTACTTC. Encoded protein: CASSHSKGYEQYF.

The CDR3 region is CASSLRGLTGCHNQPQHF. CDR3 in DNA: TGTGCCAGCAGTCTCAGGGGGTTAACAGGTTGCCACAATCAGCCCCAGCATTTT. This rearrangement joins TRBV21-1 to TRBJ1-5; whether TRBD1, the table's D call, matches the DNA was not checked. TRBV21-1 is described as a pseudogene. The CDR3 has 18 residues.

The CDR3 loop reads CASSEFRDPNEKLFF. In DNA form, the CDR3 reads TGCGCCAGCAGCGAATTCCGGGACCCCAATGAAAAACTGTTTTTT. The chain employs TRBV5-1 and TRBJ1-4; D might be TRBD1 (5 bases). The germline CDR1 and CDR2 sequences are SGHRS and YFSETQ. The V end was cut by 4 bases, the J end by 5 bases, with 15 bases between. There are 15 residues in the CDR3. Combining the CDR3 with reference TRBV5-1 and TRBJ1-4 gives the whole variable domain KAGVTQTPRYLIKTRGQQVTLSCSPISGHRSVSWYQQTPGQGLQFLFEYFSETQRNKGNFPGRFSGRQFSNSRSEMNVSTLELGDSALYLCASSEFRDPNEKLFFGSGTQLSVL.

A note on this clone: Because the CDR3's place on the DNA is in doubt, the DNA is left out and the CDR3 is given as listed by TCRdb. The chain is built from TRBV28 and TRBJ1-1; no DNA check was done on the table's D call, TRBD1. The CDR3 is 17 amino acids in total, end residues counted. The V gene's germline CDR1 is MDHEN and CDR2 SYDVKM. This CDR3 reads CASILVQGQGRNTEAFF.

The chain couples TRBV18 to TRBJ1-4; 11 positions match TRBD1. This CDR3 spans 17 amino acids. J gave up 3 bases and V 5 bases, and 8 bases lay outside the gene matches. Germline CDR1 KGHSH, CDR2 LQKENI. CDR3 nucleotides: TGTGCCAGCTCAACCAGGACAGGGGGCGCATCTAATGAAAAACTGTTTTTT. It encodes CASSTRTGGASNEKLFF.

The chain uses TRBV5-1 and TRBJ2-1, with D hard to call. Trimming cost V 0 bases and J 4 bases, with 11 bases left between them. This CDR3 comprises 15 residues. Germline CDR1 and CDR2: SGHRS and YFSETQ. CDR3 sequence: CASSLEAGFYNEQFF. The CDR3 DNA reads TGCGCCAGCAGCTTGGAGGCAGGTTTTTACAATGAGCAGTTCTTC.

The rearrangement joins TRBV7-9 to TRBJ2-3, with TRBD2 identical over 11 bases. The CDR3 is 15 amino acids. V was pared by 2 bases and J by 3 bases, with 1 base of the junction left unmatched. Looked up from germline, CDR1 is SEHNR and CDR2 is FQNEAQ (reference sequence). The CDR3 DNA reads as TGTGCCAGCAGCTTAACTAGCGGGGGTACAGATACGCAGTATTTT. It is translated as CASSLTSGGTDTQYF. The full variable domain, completed using reference TRBV7-9 and TRBJ2-3, is DTGVSQNPRHKITKRGQNVTFRCDPISEHNRLYWYRQTLGQGPEFLTYFQNEAQLEKSRLLSDRFSAERPKGSFSTLEIQRTEQGDSAMYLCASSLTSGGTDTQYFGPGTRLTVL.

This chain connects TRBV7-2 to TRBJ2-7; D possibly corresponds to TRBD2 (6 bases). V shed 5 bases and J shed 4 bases, with 15 bases lying between them. CDR1 is SGHTA and CDR2 is FQGNSA in the germline V gene. CDR3 length: 14 residues. CDR3 sequence: CASSRPLGRYEQYF. The CDR3 bases are TGTGCCAGCAGCCGTCCACTGGGGAGGTACGAGCAGTACTTC.

This chain joins TRBV21-1 and TRBJ1-2; no check of the table's D call, TRBD1, against the DNA was made. TRBV21-1 is flagged as a pseudogene. CDR3 length equals 13 residues. This CDR3 reads CASASHRNYGYTF. DNA for the CDR3: TGTGCCAGCGCATCGCACAGGAACTATGGCTACACCTTC.

A single count supports this clone. The gene calls are TRBV30 and TRBJ1-5, with D uncertain. Deletions cut 2 bases from V and 2 bases from J, with 13 bases between. CDR3 size: 15 residues. Germline V gene sequence: CDR1 GTSNPN, CDR2 SVGIG (reference sequence). Here the CDR3 DNA reads TGTGCCTGGAGTAGGGCCCCAGGTGGCAATCAGCCCCAGCATTTT. Its translation is CAWSRAPGGNQPQHF.

This clone was found once. A junction end diverges from the germline sequence, so it may reflect a read error. The CDR3 nucleotides are TGTGCCAGCTCACATAATGACAGGGCCCACTTC. The encoded protein is CASSHNDRAHF. The genes are TRBV18 and TRBJ2-7; 7 nucleotides agree with TRBD1. The CDR3 sequence is 11 residues long. Germline V CDR1 and CDR2: KGHSH, LQKENI.

The chain is built from TRBV6-5 and TRBJ2-7; D is perhaps TRBD2 (5 bases). There are 14 residues in the CDR3. CDR1 is MNHEY, CDR2 SVGAGI, per germline. V was clipped by 6 bases and J by 3 bases, with 15 bases between them. DNA for the CDR3: TGTGCCAGCAGGAGACGGGAAACGGACTACGAGCAGTACTTC. Translation: CASRRRETDYEQYF.

This rearrangement joins TRBV19 to TRBJ1-2; a weak D match, TRBD1 (6 bases). Germline V gene sequence: CDR1 LNHDA, CDR2 SQIVND (reference sequence). The CDR3 has 15 amino acids. The V and J ends lost 1 base and 4 bases respectively, with 13 bases between them. As DNA, the CDR3 is TGTGCCAGTAGTATAGGGGCAGGGGCCGGCTATGGCTACACCTTC. The encoded protein is CASSIGAGAGYGYTF.